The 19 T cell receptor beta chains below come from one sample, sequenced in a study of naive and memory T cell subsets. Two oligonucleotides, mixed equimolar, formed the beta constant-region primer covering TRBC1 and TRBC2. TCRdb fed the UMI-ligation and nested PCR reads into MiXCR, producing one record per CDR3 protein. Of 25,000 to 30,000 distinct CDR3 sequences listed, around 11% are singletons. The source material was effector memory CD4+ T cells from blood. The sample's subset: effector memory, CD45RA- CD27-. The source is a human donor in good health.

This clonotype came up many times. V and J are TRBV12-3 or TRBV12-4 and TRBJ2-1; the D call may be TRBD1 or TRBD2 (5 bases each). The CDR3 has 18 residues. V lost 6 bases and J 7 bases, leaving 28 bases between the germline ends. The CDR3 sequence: CASSHTGGTSTRGNEQFF. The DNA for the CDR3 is TGTGCCAGCAGCCATACTGGGGGAACCTCAACCCGCGGGAATGAGCAGTTCTTC.

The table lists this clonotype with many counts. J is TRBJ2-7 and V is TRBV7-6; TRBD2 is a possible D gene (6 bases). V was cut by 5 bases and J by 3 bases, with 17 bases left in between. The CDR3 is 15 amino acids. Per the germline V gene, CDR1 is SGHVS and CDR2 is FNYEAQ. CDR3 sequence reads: CASSKMEGGGYEQYF. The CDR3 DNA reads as TGTGCCAGCAGCAAAATGGAGGGAGGCGGCTACGAGCAGTACTTC.

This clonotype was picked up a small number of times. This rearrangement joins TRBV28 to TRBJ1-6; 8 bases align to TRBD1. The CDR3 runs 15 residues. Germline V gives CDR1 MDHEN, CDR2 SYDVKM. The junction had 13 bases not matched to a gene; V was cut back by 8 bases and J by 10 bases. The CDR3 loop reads CASATARGRHSPLHF. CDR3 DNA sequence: TGTGCCAGCGCCACAGCCAGGGGGCGGCACTCACCCCTCCACTTT.

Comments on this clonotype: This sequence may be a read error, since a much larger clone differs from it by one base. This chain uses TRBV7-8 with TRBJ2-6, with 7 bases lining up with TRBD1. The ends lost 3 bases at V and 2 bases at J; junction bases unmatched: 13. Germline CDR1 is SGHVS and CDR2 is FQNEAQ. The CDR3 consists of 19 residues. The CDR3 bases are TGTGCCAGCAGCTTTTTAGGACAGGAGACTCTCCCTGGGGCCAACGTCCTGACTTTC. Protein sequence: CASSFLGQETLPGANVLTF.

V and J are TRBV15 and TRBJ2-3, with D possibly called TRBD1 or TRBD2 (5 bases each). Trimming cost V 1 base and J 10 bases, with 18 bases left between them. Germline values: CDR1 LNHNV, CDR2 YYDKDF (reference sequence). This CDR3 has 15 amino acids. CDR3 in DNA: TGTGCCACCAGCAGAGGATTTGGGGCCCCGGGATCGCAGTATTTT. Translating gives CATSRGFGAPGSQYF. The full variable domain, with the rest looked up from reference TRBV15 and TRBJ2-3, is DAMVIQNPRYQVTQFGKPVTLSCSQTLNHNVMYWYQQKSSQAPKLLFHYYDKDFNNEADTPDNFQSRRPNTSFCFLDIRSPGLGDTAMYLCATSRGFGAPGSQYFGPGTRLTVL.

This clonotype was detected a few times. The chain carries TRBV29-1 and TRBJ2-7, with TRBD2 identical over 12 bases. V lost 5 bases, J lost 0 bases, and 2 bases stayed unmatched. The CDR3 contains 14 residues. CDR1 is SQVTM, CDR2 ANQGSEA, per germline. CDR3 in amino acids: CSVLAGGSSYEQYF. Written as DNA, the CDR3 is TGCAGCGTTCTAGCGGGGGGGAGCTCCTACGAGCAGTACTTC.

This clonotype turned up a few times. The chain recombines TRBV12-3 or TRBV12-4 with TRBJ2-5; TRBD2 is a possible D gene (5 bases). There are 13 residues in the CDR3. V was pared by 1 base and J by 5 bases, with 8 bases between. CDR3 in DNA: TGTGCCAGCAGTTTAGGGACTTGGGAGACCCAGTACTTC. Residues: CASSLGTWETQYF.

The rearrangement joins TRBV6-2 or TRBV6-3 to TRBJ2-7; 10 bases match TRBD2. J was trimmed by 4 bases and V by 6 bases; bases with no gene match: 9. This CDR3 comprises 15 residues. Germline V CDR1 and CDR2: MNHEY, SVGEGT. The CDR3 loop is CASRLAGTLGYEQYF. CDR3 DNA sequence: TGTGCCAGCAGACTAGCGGGAACCCTCGGGTACGAGCAGTACTTC.

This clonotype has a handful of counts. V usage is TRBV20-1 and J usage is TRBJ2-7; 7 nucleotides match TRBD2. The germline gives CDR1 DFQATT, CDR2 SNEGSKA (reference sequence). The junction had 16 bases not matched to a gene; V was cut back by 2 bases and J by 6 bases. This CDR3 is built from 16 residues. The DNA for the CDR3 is TGCAGTGCTAGATCCCAAGCGGGAAGGAATGTAGCCGAGCAGTACTTC. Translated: CSARSQAGRNVAEQYF.

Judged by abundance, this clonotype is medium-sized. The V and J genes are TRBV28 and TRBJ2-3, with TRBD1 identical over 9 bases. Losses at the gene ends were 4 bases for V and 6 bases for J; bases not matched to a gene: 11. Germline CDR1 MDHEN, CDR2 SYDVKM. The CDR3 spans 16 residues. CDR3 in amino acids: CASSSTGTGFSDTQYF. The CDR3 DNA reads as TGTGCCAGCAGTTCCACCGGGACAGGGTTTTCGGATACGCAGTATTTT.

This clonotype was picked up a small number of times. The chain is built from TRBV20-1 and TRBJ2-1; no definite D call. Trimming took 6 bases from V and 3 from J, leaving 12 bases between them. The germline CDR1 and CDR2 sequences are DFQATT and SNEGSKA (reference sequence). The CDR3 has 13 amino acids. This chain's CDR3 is CSASDSSYNEQFF. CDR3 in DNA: TGCAGTGCCTCTGACTCCAGCTACAATGAGCAGTTCTTC.

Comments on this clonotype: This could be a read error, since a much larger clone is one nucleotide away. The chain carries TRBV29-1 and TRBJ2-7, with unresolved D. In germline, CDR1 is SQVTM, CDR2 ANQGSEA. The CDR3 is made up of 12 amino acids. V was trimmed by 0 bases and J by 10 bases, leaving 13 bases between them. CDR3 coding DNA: TGCAGCGTTGAAGAGGGGTGGAGCGACCAGTACTTC. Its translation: CSVEEGWSDQYF.

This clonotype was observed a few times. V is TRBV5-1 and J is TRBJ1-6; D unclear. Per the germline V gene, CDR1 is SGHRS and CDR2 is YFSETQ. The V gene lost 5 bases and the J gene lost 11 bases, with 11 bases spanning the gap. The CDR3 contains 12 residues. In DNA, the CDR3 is TGCGCCAGCAGGGGAGGTGGGACACCCCTCCACTTT. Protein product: CASRGGGTPLHF.

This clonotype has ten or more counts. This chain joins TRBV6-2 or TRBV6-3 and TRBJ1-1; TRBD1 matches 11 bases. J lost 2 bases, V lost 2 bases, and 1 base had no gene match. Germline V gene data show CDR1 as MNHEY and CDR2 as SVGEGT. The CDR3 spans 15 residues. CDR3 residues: CASSYGQGANTEAFF. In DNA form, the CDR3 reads TGTGCCAGCAGTTACGGACAGGGGGCTAACACTGAAGCTTTCTTT.

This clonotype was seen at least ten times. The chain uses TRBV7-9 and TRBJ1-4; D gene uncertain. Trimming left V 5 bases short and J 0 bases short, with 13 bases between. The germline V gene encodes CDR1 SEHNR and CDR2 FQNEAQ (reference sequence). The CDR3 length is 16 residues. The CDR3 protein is CASSPKTDPTNEKLFF. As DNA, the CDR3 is TGTGCCAGCAGCCCCAAGACCGATCCAACTAATGAAAAACTGTTTTTT.

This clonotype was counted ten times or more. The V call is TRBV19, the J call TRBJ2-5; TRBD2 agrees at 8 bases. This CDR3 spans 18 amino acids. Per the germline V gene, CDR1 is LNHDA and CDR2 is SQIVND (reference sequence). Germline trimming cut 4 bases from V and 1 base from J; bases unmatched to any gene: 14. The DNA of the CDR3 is TGTGCCAGTAGTAACACCGTCGGGACTAGAGGGCCCCAAGAGACCCAGTACTTC. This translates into CASSNTVGTRGPQETQYF.

CDR3 protein: CASRLAGGEADTQYF. DNA of the CDR3: TGTGCCAGCCGACTAGCGGGGGGTGAGGCAGATACGCAGTATTTT. The J gene is TRBJ2-3, the V gene TRBV5-6; 13 bases align to TRBD2. The CDR3 totals 15 residues. The germline V gene has CDR1 SGHDT and CDR2 YYEEEE. V trimming: 7 bases; J trimming: 4 bases; junction bases outside the gene matches: 6. The complete variable domain, with remaining parts taken from reference TRBV5-6 and TRBJ2-3, reads DAGVTQSPTHLIKTRGQQVTLRCSPKSGHDTVSWYQQALGQGPQFIFQYYEEEERQRGNFPDRFSGHQFPNYSSELNVNALLLGDSALYLCASRLAGGEADTQYFGPGTRLTVL.

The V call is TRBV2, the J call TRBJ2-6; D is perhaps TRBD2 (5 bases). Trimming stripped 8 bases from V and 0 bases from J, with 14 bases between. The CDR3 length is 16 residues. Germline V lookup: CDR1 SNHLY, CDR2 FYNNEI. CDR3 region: CASVEDAHSGANVLTF. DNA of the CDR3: TGTGCCAGCGTGGAGGATGCCCACTCTGGGGCCAACGTCCTGACTTTC.

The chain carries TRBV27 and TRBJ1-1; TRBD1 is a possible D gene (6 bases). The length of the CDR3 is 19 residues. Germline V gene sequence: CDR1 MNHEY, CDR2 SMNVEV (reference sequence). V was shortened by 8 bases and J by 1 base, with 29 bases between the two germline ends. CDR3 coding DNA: TGTGCCAGCCAATCCCTACTCCTCGCGGGATTACAGGGGAACACTGAAGCTTTCTTT. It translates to CASQSLLLAGLQGNTEAFF.